The TCR beta chain under discussion was sequenced for a study of cytomegalovirus exposure and HLA in healthy donors. Study findings and constraints: HLA allele associations emerged for some 16,000 TCR beta sequences in a later analysis, at 0.05 false discovery rate. The study recorded 150 to 200 TCR beta chains that were cytomegalovirus-associated. Links to common viral pathogens appeared, in a later analysis, for several of the most significant clusters.

Both 60 Vbeta primers and 13 Jbeta primers went into the PCR. Sequencing used immunoSEQ multiplex PCR; TCRdb keeps in-frame clones, though not all of them. The sample carries 130,000 to 150,000 clones, nearly 80% recorded once. The germline V gene has CDR1 MNHNS and CDR2 SASEGT. CDR3 length: 13 amino acids. J lost 8 bases, V lost 10 bases, and 11 bases had no gene match. A note on this clone: Its antigen remains unknown.

The origin of this receptor is a man between 35 and 55 years old in good health and CMV-seropositive. The rearrangement links TRBV6-1 to TRBJ1-2; the match to TRBD1 covers 9 bases. Sequenced sample: PBMCs. In DNA form, the CDR3 reads TGTGCCAACACCCTGGACACAGGGGGCGGCTACACCTTC. Protein sequence: CANTLDTGGGYTF.